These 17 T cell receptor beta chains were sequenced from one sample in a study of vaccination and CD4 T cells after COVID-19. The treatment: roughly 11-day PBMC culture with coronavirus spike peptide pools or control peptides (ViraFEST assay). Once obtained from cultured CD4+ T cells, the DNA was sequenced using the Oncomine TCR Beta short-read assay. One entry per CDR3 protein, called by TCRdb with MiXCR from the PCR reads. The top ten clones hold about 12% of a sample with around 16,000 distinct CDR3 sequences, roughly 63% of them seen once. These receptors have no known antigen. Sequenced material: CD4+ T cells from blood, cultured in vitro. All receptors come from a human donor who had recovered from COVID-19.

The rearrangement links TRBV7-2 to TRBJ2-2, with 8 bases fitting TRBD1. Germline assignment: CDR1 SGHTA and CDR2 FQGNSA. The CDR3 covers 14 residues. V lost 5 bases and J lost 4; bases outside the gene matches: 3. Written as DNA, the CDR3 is TGTGCCAGCAGCCGGGGACAGGCCACCGGGGAGCTGTTTTTT. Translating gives CASSRGQATGELFF.

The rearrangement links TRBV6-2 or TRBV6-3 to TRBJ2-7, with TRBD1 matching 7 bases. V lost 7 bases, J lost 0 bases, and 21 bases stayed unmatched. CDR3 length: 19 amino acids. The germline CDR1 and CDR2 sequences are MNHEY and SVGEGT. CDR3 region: CASTSRRAGGFPFSYEQYF. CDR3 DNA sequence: TGTGCCAGCACCTCGAGGCGGGCAGGGGGTTTCCCCTTCTCCTACGAGCAGTACTTC.

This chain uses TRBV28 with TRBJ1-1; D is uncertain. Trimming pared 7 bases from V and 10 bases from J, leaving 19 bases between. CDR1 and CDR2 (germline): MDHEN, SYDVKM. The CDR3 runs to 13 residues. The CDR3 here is CASTTPADPRAFF. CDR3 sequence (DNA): TGTGCCAGCACTACCCCGGCAGACCCCAGAGCTTTCTTT.

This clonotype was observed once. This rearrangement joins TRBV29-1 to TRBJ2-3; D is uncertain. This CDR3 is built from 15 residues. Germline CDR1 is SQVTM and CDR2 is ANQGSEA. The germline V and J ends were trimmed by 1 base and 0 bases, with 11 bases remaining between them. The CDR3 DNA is TGCAGCGTTGAAGTTGGCCGACCTAGCACAGATACGCAGTATTTT. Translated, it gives CSVEVGRPSTDTQYF.

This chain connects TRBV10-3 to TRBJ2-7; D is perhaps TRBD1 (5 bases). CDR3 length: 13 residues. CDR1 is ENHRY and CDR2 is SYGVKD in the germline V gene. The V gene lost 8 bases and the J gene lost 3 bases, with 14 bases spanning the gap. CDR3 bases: TGTGCCATCGGTCACAGTAGGGGCTACGAGCAGTACTTC. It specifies CAIGHSRGYEQYF.

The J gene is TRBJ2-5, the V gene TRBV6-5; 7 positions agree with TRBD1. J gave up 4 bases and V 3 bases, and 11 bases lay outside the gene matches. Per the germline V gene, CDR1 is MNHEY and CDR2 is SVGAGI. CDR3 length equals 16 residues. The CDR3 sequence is CASSYDVQRGPETQYF. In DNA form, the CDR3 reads TGTGCCAGCAGTTATGATGTACAGAGGGGGCCAGAGACCCAGTACTTC.

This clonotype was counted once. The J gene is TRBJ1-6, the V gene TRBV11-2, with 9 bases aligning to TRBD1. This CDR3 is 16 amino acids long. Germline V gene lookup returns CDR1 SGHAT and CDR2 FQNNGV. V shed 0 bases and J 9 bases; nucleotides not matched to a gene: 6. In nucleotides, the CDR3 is TGTGCCAGCAGCTTAGATTGGACAGGGGCGTCTTCACCCCTCCACTTT. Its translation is CASSLDWTGASSPLHF.

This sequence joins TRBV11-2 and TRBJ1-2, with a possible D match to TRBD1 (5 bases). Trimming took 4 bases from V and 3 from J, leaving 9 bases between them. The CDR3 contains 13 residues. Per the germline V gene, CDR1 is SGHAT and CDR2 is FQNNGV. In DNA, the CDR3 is TGTGCCAGCAGCTCTCAGACAGACTATGGCTACACCTTC. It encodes CASSSQTDYGYTF.

The CDR3 region is CASSLRTGVRHTEAFF. CDR3 DNA: TGTGCCAGCAGCTTGCGGACAGGGGTTAGGCACACTGAAGCTTTCTTT. This chain connects TRBV7-9 to TRBJ1-1; 9 bases fit TRBD1. Germline V lookup: CDR1 SEHNR, CDR2 FQNEAQ (reference sequence). Unmatched junction bases numbered 8, after V lost 3 bases and J lost 3 bases. This CDR3 is 16 amino acids long.

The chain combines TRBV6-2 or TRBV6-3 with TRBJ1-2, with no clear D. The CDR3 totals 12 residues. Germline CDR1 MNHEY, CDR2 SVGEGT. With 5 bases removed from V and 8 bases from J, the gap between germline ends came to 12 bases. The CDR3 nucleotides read TGTGCCAGCAGTACTTACTTGGGGGGCTACACCTTC. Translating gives CASSTYLGGYTF.

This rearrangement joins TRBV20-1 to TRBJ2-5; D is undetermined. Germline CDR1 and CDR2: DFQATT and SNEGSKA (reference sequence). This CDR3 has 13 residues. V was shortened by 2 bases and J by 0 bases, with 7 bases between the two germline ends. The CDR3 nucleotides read TGCAGTGCTAGAACGAAGTACCAAGAGACCCAGTACTTC. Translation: CSARTKYQETQYF.

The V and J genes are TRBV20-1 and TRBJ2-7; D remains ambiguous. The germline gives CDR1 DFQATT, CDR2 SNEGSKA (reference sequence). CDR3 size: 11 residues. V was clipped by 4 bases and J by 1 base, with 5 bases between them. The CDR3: CSATESYEQYF. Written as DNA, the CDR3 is TGCAGTGCTACGGAGTCCTACGAGCAGTACTTC.

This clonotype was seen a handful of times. The CDR3 spells CASSPLGAQGTEAFF. In DNA form, the CDR3 reads TGTGCCAGCAGTCCCCTGGGTGCGCAGGGGACTGAAGCTTTCTTT. The rearrangement uses TRBV6-1 and TRBJ1-1, with a weak D call TRBD1 (6 bases). This CDR3 has 15 residues. Germline V gene lookup returns CDR1 MNHNS and CDR2 SASEGT. Trimming shortened V by 5 bases and J by 5 bases, and 18 bases separated the two germline ends.

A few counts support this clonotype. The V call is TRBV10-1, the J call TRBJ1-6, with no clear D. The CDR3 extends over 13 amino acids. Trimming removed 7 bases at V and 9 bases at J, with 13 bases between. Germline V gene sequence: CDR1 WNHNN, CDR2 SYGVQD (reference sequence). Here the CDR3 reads CASMAGLGSPLHF. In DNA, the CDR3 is TGCGCCAGCATGGCGGGCCTGGGTTCACCCCTCCACTTT.

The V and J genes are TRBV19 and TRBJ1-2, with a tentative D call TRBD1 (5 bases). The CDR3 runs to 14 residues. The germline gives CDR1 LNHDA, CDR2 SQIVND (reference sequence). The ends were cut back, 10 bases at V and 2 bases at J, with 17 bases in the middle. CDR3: CATRDGPINYGYTF. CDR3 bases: TGTGCCACCCGGGACGGACCTATCAACTATGGCTACACCTTC.

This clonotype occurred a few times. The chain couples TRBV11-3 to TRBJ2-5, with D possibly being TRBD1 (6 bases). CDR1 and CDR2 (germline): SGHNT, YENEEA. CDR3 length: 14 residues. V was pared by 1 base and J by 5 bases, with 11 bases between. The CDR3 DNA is TGTGCCAGCAGCTTAGGGGACAATGGGGAGACCCAGTACTTC. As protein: CASSLGDNGETQYF.

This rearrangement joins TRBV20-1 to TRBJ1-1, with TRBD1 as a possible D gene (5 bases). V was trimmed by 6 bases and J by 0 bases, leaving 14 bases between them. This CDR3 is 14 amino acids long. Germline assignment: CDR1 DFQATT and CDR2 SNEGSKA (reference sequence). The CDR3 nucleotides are TGCAGTGCACCCCGACAGCGTATGAACACTGAAGCTTTCTTT. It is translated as CSAPRQRMNTEAFF.